This paragraph covers one T cell receptor beta chain sequence. Its recognized antigen is unknown. No base qualities exist here, and no much larger clone lies one base off it. Trimmed from V: 2 bases; trimmed from J: 8 bases; junction bases lacking a gene match: 2. CDR1 and CDR2 were assigned from the germline V gene (reference sequence) as GTSNPN and SVGIG. The CDR3 holds 12 amino acids from the cysteine to the phenylalanine. Of all the DNA, just the CDR3 is kept, 36 bases in frame from base 1. This record comes from a study of beta chain features in type 1 diabetes (dated by TCRdb to the late 2010s). Regarding the research as a whole: Mean age, gender distribution, total cell number and subset yield were not different between patients and healthy donors. A total of approximately 100 million sorted cells were examined across all samples, and the number of cells per subset was strongly correlated with RNA yield. The study compared TCRB repertoires of sorted circulating CD4+ T cell subsets between recently diagnosed type 1 diabetes patients and matched healthy donors. Naive and central memory subsets were obtained from all 30 or so donors, but regulatory and stem cell-like memory subsets were isolated from only 8 patients and about 8 healthy donors. What the authors observed across the whole study: HLA sub-analyses involved small numbers of individuals, so any influence of HLA type on TCRB rearrangement remained unresolved. Patients with type 1 diabetes made fewer insertions and deleted more nucleotides at VDJ recombination sites, implying thymic rearrangement abnormalities. PCR might favor shorter templates, but patient and control samples were amplified and corrected together, so any skew would affect both groups equally. A moderate but significant shortening of TCRB CDR3 length was observed in type 1 diabetes patients in all four CD4+ subsets. Because cDNA was sequenced instead of genomic DNA, highly expressing activated cells could be over-represented, though the groups showed no difference in activation or CD3 levels. The naive, central memory and regulatory TCRB repertoires appeared to resemble one another more closely among patients than among healthy donors.

All of the isolated RNA was reverse transcribed with the High Capacity cDNA Reverse Transcription Kit, so expressed TCRB transcripts were sequenced. Survey-depth immunoSEQ sequencing was performed on stem cell-like memory T cell samples, with an average of around 930,000 total reads per sample. After sorted cells were lysed in RLT buffer, RNA was extracted with DNase-treated RNeasy Micro or Mini kits, with the choice depending on cell number. To prevent cross-contamination, every cell subset was processed on its own, while patient and healthy donor samples were processed together. TCRB sequences were amplified from cDNA with the immunoSEQ multiplex PCR, producing 87-bp fragments spanning the CDR3 region. Amplicons were sequenced on the Illumina HiSeq platform. The authors' pipeline ran thus. PCR bias was corrected computationally using synthetic template baselines, and reads within Hamming distance 2 were collapsed, with unmergeable singletons discarded. Reads were aligned against IMGT to assign V, D and J genes, CDR3 length and insertions or deletions at six rearrangement sites. Within each subset, clonotype counts were normalized to sorted cell number, after which true diversity and Gini coefficients were computed with the tcR R package. The overlap coefficient, calculated on TCRB nucleotide sequences, was used to measure repertoire sharing. What TCRdb holds here is the immuneACCESS table cut down to in-frame rearrangements. Part of the clones is not present; checked against another copy, under half of the missing clones reflect an unresolved V gene, and the others are unexplained. V, J and clone size reflect that table, while D and trimming were determined from the DNA. A total of tens of thousands of clones appear in this sample, about a third of them only once. Of the sample, about 0.48% is held by the ten largest clones.

Each donor gave one peripheral blood draw, roughly 120 mL on average, collected into heparinised tubes. A BD FACSAria II was used to sort naive, central memory, regulatory and stem cell-like memory CD4+ T cells with a panel that included CD45RO, CCR7, CD25, CD127, CD95 and CD27. All sorted populations exceeded 98% purity. Right away, PBMCs were isolated by Lymphoprep density gradient centrifugation and were stained directly, with no culture step. Samples were stained and sorted in pairs, with one healthy donor and one patient per experiment, so that batch effects were minimized. The source material was stem cell memory CD4+ T cells from blood. Explained via the paper, the cell subset or site label denotes: stem cell-like memory CD4+ T cells. The TCR sequence derives from a woman aged 18-29 years in good health. The receptor chain draws on TRBV30 and TRBJ2-3; 9 central bases correspond to TRBD1. The CDR3 region has the sequence CAWSRTGVTQYF. The nucleotides read TGTGCCTGGAGTCGGACAGGGGTTACGCAGTATTTT.